The 13 T cell receptor beta chains listed next were all sequenced from one sample in a study of T cell changes during pregnancy in multiple sclerosis (dated by TCRdb to the late 2010s). Libraries were constructed by the immunoSEQ multiplex PCR assay. In its TCRdb copy, this immuneACCESS table keeps in-frame sequences only and misses some clones. Where compared with another copy, unresolved V genes explain less than half of these, and the others have no known cause. This sample lists fewer than 45,000 clones; around 90% were detected once. Of the sample, 0.7% to 0.95% falls within the top ten clones. Specimen: CD4+ T cells from peripheral blood mononuclear cells, collected after pregnancy. The receptor set was obtained from a female donor in good health, enrolled as a control in a pregnancy study.

This clone was counted a single time. The gene calls are TRBV7-9 and TRBJ2-7, with TRBD2 matching over 10 bases. The germline CDR1 and CDR2 sequences are SEHNR and FQNEAQ (reference sequence). The CDR3 extends over 14 amino acids. The V and J ends lost 4 bases and 4 bases, in that order; junction bases with no gene match: 4. Here the CDR3 reads CASSYGLADYEQYF. CDR3 bases: TGTGCCAGCAGCTATGGACTAGCGGATTACGAGCAGTACTTC.

V gene TRBV7-9 combines with J gene TRBJ2-7; 7 nucleotides agree with TRBD1. The CDR3 loop spans 15 amino acids. V was pared by 6 bases and J by 5 bases, with 13 bases of the junction left unmatched. The germline V gene has CDR1 SEHNR and CDR2 FQNEAQ (reference sequence). The CDR3 region is CASRNDRVGLHEQYF. CDR3 bases: TGTGCCAGCAGGAACGACAGGGTAGGCCTTCACGAGCAGTACTTC. Complete variable domain (other parts from reference TRBV7-9 and TRBJ2-7): DTGVSQNPRHKITKRGQNVTFRCDPISEHNRLYWYRQTLGQGPEFLTYFQNEAQLEKSRLLSDRFSAERPKGSFSTLEIQRTEQGDSAMYLCASRNDRVGLHEQYFGPGTRLTVT.

A few counts support this clone. The chain couples TRBV11-2 to TRBJ2-2; 12 bases match TRBD1. V lost 2 bases and J lost 4; bases outside the gene matches: 5. The CDR3 consists of 17 residues. Germline-derived CDR1 and CDR2 are SGHAT and FQNNGV. CDR3 in DNA: TGTGCCAGCAGCTTAAGATCGGGACAGGGGGCCACCGGGGAGCTGTTTTTT. It encodes CASSLRSGQGATGELFF.

The V gene is TRBV11-3, the J gene TRBJ2-7, with unresolved D. CDR3 length equals 11 residues. Germline lookup yields CDR1 SGHNT and CDR2 YENEEA. V lost 5 bases to trimming and J lost 6 bases, with 8 bases between them. The chain's CDR3 is CASSPPSEQYF. CDR3 in DNA: TGTGCCAGCAGCCCCCCCTCCGAGCAGTACTTC.

This clone has only one observation. The chain carries TRBV11-2 and TRBJ2-2; TRBD2 matches at 10 bases. In germline, CDR1 is SGHAT, CDR2 FQNNGV. V dropped 0 bases and J dropped 3; count of bases not matched to a gene: 10. This CDR3 spans 19 amino acids. This CDR3 reads CASSLDLKRGGPDTGELFF. The DNA for the CDR3 is TGTGCCAGCAGCTTAGATTTGAAGCGGGGGGGCCCGGACACCGGGGAGCTGTTTTTT. Full variable domain (missing parts from reference TRBV11-2 and TRBJ2-2): EAGVAQSPRYKIIEKRQSVAFWCNPISGHATLYWYQQILGQGPKLLIQFQNNGVVDDSQLPKDRFSAERLKGVDSTLKIQPAKLEDSAVYLCASSLDLKRGGPDTGELFFGEGSRLTVL.

J is TRBJ2-2 and V is TRBV29-1; the match to TRBD2 covers 7 bases. This CDR3 contains 13 residues. After removal of 6 bases from V and 6 bases from J, the junction contained 7 bases not matched to a gene. Germline V gives CDR1 SQVTM, CDR2 ANQGSEA. In DNA, the CDR3 is TGCAGCGTCCAGCGGGAACCCCCCGGGGAGCTGTTTTTT. Amino acids: CSVQREPPGELFF.

By sample fraction, this clone is medium-sized. The V gene is TRBV19, the J gene TRBJ2-3; D perhaps matches TRBD1 (6 bases). With 6 bases removed from V and 2 bases from J, the gap between germline ends came to 15 bases. Germline CDR1 and CDR2: LNHDA and SQIVND (reference sequence). This CDR3 comprises 15 residues. As DNA, the CDR3 is TGTGCCAGTAGCCCCGCAGGGGAACCCACAGATACGCAGTATTTT. As protein: CASSPAGEPTDTQYF.

The chain joins TRBV7-8 to TRBJ2-7; 7 nucleotides line up with TRBD2. V shed 8 bases and J 0 bases; nucleotides not matched to a gene: 7. The CDR3 runs 14 residues. The germline CDR1 and CDR2 sequences are SGHVS and FQNEAQ. CDR3 protein: CASGPQRDSYEQYF. In DNA, the CDR3 is TGTGCCAGCGGCCCTCAGCGGGACTCCTACGAGCAGTACTTC.

This rearrangement joins TRBV19 to TRBJ1-5; 7 bases align to TRBD1. The length of the CDR3 is 15 residues. V trimming: 5 bases; J trimming: 6 bases; junction bases outside the gene matches: 10. The germline CDR1 and CDR2 sequences are LNHDA and SQIVND (reference sequence). CDR3 sequence (DNA): TGTGCCAGTAGTCCGAGACAGGGTCGAGGTCAGCCCCAGCATTTT. Residues: CASSPRQGRGQPQHF.

The chain combines TRBV19 with TRBJ1-1; weak D call: TRBD1 (5 bases). The V end was cut by 6 bases, the J end by 3 bases, with 14 bases between. There are 14 residues in the CDR3. Per germline, CDR1 LNHDA and CDR2 SQIVND (reference sequence). This CDR3 reads CASSHRGWDTEAFF. CDR3 bases: TGTGCCAGTAGCCACCGGGGGTGGGACACTGAAGCTTTCTTT.

The chain recombines TRBV5-6 with TRBJ2-7, with a possible D match to TRBD2 (6 bases). Germline CDR1 reads SGHDT; CDR2 reads YYEEEE. CDR3 length equals 13 residues. Trimming removed 4 bases at V and 12 bases at J, with 20 bases between. In nucleotides, the CDR3 is TGTGCCAGCAGCCCCTCGGAGGGCCCTCCACGGTACTTC. Residues: CASSPSEGPPRYF.

This rearrangement joins TRBV11-2 to TRBJ2-1; D remains ambiguous. The germline CDR1 and CDR2 sequences are SGHAT and FQNNGV. Trimming cost V 2 bases and J 4 bases, with 6 bases left between them. The CDR3 loop spans 13 amino acids. DNA of the CDR3: TGTGCCAGCAGCTTACGTCTTTACAATGAGCAGTTCTTC. Translated: CASSLRLYNEQFF.

The chain joins TRBV9 to TRBJ1-6, with D hard to call. The V end was cut by 0 bases, the J end by 5 bases, with 12 bases between. The germline CDR1 and CDR2 sequences are SGDLS and YYNGEE. This CDR3 region has 16 residues. In DNA form, the CDR3 reads TGTGCCAGCAGCGTAGGAGACACACCTAATAATTCACCCCTCCACTTT. Amino acids: CASSVGDTPNNSPLHF.